The 15 T cell receptor beta chains below were found in one sample sequenced in a study of OX40 agonist ivuxolimab in advanced cancers. Sequenced by immunoSEQ multiplex PCR; TCRdb stores in-frame clones only, minus some. In the table there are about 62,000 clones, 85% of which are singletons. The input for sequencing was CD4+ or CD8+ T cells sorted from blood, taken in a trial of the OX40 agonist ivuxolimab. These receptor sequences come from an adult with an advanced solid tumor such as melanoma, head and neck, liver or kidney cancer.

In nucleotides, the CDR3 is TGTGCCAGCAGGGGTACATCTCGGGTACAGTTCTTC. Amino acid sequence: CASRGTSRVQFF. The chain has TRBV6-5 and TRBJ2-1; no clear D. Germline values: CDR1 MNHEY, CDR2 SVGAGI. The germline V and J ends were trimmed by 6 bases and 13 bases, with 16 bases remaining between them. CDR3 length equals 12 residues.

The chain combines TRBV5-6 with TRBJ2-1; maybe TRBD2 (5 bases). Between the trimmed V and J ends, which lost 4 bases and 0 bases, there was a span of 8 bases. This CDR3 has 14 amino acids. From germline, CDR1 is SGHDT and CDR2 YYEEEE. The CDR3 loop is CASSRTASYNEQFF. CDR3 nucleotide sequence: TGTGCCAGCAGCCGGACTGCCTCCTACAATGAGCAGTTCTTC.

The gene calls are TRBV6-6 and TRBJ2-3; D tentatively reads TRBD1 or TRBD2 (5 bases each). The CDR3 consists of 16 residues. Germline V lookup: CDR1 MNHNY, CDR2 SVGAGI (reference sequence). V lost 3 bases and J 2 bases, leaving 15 bases between the germline ends. The CDR3 nucleotides are TGTGCCAGCAGTTATTTCAGGGACGGTTTCACAGATACGCAGTATTTT. Its translation is CASSYFRDGFTDTQYF.

This chain links TRBV19 with TRBJ2-1; TRBD2 aligns across 9 bases. V was clipped by 4 bases and J by 1 base; unmatched bases: 8. The CDR3 sequence is 17 residues long. Per germline, CDR1 LNHDA and CDR2 SQIVND (reference sequence). Here the CDR3 DNA reads TGTGCCAGTAGTACGCGTAGCGGGAGAGGGTCCTACAATGAGCAGTTCTTC. This gives the protein CASSTRSGRGSYNEQFF.

The rearrangement links TRBV28 to TRBJ1-2; D gene uncertain. The CDR3 sequence is 14 residues long. The V gene lost 3 bases and the J gene lost 4 bases, with 12 bases spanning the gap. Germline-derived CDR1 and CDR2 are MDHEN and SYDVKM. The CDR3 here is CASSFVQTVYGYTF. CDR3 nucleotide sequence: TGTGCCAGCAGTTTTGTCCAGACGGTCTATGGCTACACCTTC.

This clone was seen only a few times. This chain links TRBV5-1 with TRBJ2-2; D remains ambiguous. The CDR3 runs to 15 residues. Germline CDR1 SGHRS, CDR2 YFSETQ. With 0 bases removed from V and 7 bases from J, the gap between germline ends came to 13 bases. CDR3 in DNA: TGCGCCAGCAGCTTGGCCGCCACGCACAGCGGGGAGCTGTTTTTT. Its translation is CASSLAATHSGELFF.

This chain joins TRBV11-2 and TRBJ1-4; D unresolved. Germline V gene lookup returns CDR1 SGHAT and CDR2 FQNNGV. CDR3 size: 14 residues. Between the trimmed V and J ends, which lost 3 bases and 5 bases, there was a span of 10 bases. For the CDR3, the DNA is TGTGCCAGCAGCTTGGGGAACTACAATGAAAAACTGTTTTTT. This sequence encodes CASSLGNYNEKLFF.

J is TRBJ2-2 and V is TRBV6-4, with D unclear. Trimming stripped 5 bases from V and 2 bases from J, with 9 bases between. The CDR3 loop spans 14 amino acids. CDR1 MRHNA and CDR2 SNTAGT come from the germline V gene. This chain's CDR3 is CASSLSANTGELFF. The CDR3 region has the DNA TGTGCCAGCAGTTTGTCAGCCAACACCGGGGAGCTGTTTTTT.

V and J are TRBV13 and TRBJ2-1; 7 nucleotides agree with TRBD2. The germline V gene has CDR1 PRHDT and CDR2 FYEKMQ (reference sequence). Trimming cost V 7 bases and J 4 bases; bases outside gene matches: 1. This CDR3 spans 12 amino acids. The DNA for the CDR3 is TGTGCCAGCAAGCGGGGATACAATGAGCAGTTCTTC. As protein: CASKRGYNEQFF.

This chain links TRBV7-6 with TRBJ1-1, with D hard to call. Trimming pared 5 bases from V and 7 bases from J, leaving 8 bases between. Per germline, CDR1 SGHVS and CDR2 FNYEAQ. The CDR3 sequence is 11 residues long. The CDR3 spells CASSPRGEAFF. The DNA for the CDR3 is TGTGCCAGCAGCCCCCGGGGTGAAGCTTTCTTT.

This clone was found once. The chain couples TRBV10-3 to TRBJ2-3, with no clear D. V gave up 5 bases and J gave up 3 bases, with 9 bases separating them. From germline, CDR1 is ENHRY and CDR2 SYGVKD. This CDR3 has 13 residues. The CDR3 DNA is TGTGCCATCAGTTATACTCGGACAGATACGCAGTATTTT. Residues: CAISYTRTDTQYF.

This chain joins TRBV21-1 and TRBJ2-7; TRBD1, the table's D call, was not compared with the DNA. TRBV21-1 is deemed a pseudogene. The CDR3 covers 17 residues. The CDR3 region is CASSNPPGGQGSGEQYF. CDR3 DNA sequence: TGTGCCAGCAGCAACCCTCCAGGGGGACAGGGCTCGGGCGAGCAGTACTTC.

The genes are TRBV28 and TRBJ1-5; no firm D call. CDR3 size: 12 residues. V shed 1 base and J shed 6 bases, with 4 bases lying between them. Germline V gene lookup returns CDR1 MDHEN and CDR2 SYDVKM. The CDR3 DNA is TGTGCCAGCAGTTTATCAGGTCAGCCCCAGCATTTT. Residues: CASSLSGQPQHF.

The V call is TRBV5-1, the J call TRBJ2-7; the D call may be TRBD1 or TRBD2 (6 bases each). Germline V CDR1 and CDR2: SGHRS, YFSETQ. The V and J ends lost 2 bases and 5 bases respectively, with 20 bases between them. The CDR3 spans 16 residues. The CDR3 sequence is CASSLKLGGTPHEQYF. The CDR3 DNA reads TGCGCCAGCAGCTTAAAATTAGGAGGGACACCCCACGAGCAGTACTTC.

V is TRBV5-1 and J is TRBJ1-3; the match to TRBD1 covers 7 bases. The V segment lost 0 bases and the J segment 0 bases; nucleotides outside the gene matches: 0. CDR3 length: 15 amino acids. The germline V gene has CDR1 SGHRS and CDR2 YFSETQ. DNA for the CDR3: TGCGCCAGCAGCTTGGCAGGGGGCTCTGGAAACACCATATATTTT. It yields the protein CASSLAGGSGNTIYF.